These T cell receptor beta chains were read from a single sample in a study of T cell repertoires in aging, cancer and after chemotherapy. TCRdb reprocessed the multiplex PCR reads via MiXCR and lists one record per CDR3 protein. The sample has some 6,000 distinct CDR3 sequences; less than 25% are singletons. Sequencing was done on a sample of blood. The receptor source for this set is a human donor with a blood cancer. The CDR3 runs from the conserved cysteine through the conserved F or W. A D gene is named only where the DNA matches it firmly. For some rows the clone size is stated as once, few or many, or as a class when expanded; others skip it.

abundance	v_gene	j_gene	d_gene	CDR3aa	CDR3nt
medium-sized	TRBV6-5	TRBJ2-6	.	CASSPRFTGANVLTF	TGTGCCAGCAGTCCTAGATTTACCGGGGCCAACGTCCTGACTTTC
few	TRBV6-2/TRBV6-3	TRBJ1-1	TRBD1	CASSGGWTEAFF	TGTGCCAGTTCAGGGGGATGGACTGAAGCTTTCTTT
once	TRBV6-5	TRBJ2-3	TRBD2	CASSLTSGGATDTQYF	TGTGCCAGCAGTCTGACTAGCGGGGGGGCCACAGATACGCAGTATTTT
medium-sized	TRBV6-2/TRBV6-3	TRBJ1-2	TRBD1	CASSARTGVNYGYTF	TGTGCCAGCAGTGCCAGGACAGGGGTAAACTATGGCTACACCTTC
.	TRBV7-9	TRBJ1-1	.	CASSLSPLNTEAFF	TGTGCCAGCAGCTTATCACCCCTGAACACTGAAGCTTTCTTT
.	TRBV6-5	TRBJ2-7	TRBD2	CASSATAGGSSGDHEQYF	TGTGCCAGCAGTGCTACTGCGGGGGGGAGTAGCGGGGACCACGAGCAGTACTTC
few	TRBV5-1	TRBJ2-7	TRBD1	CASSTSSGTGTYEQYF	TGCGCCAGCAGCACTTCCTCCGGGACAGGAACCTACGAGCAGTACTTC
once	TRBV5-6	TRBJ2-5	.	CASSQDLSGAETQYF	TGTGCCAGCAGCCAAGATCTATCGGGGGCTGAGACCCAGTACTTC
few	TRBV30	TRBJ1-5	.	CAWSLGRDQPQHF	TGTGCCTGGAGTTTGGGGCGAGATCAGCCCCAGCATTTT
.	TRBV6-5	TRBJ1-2	TRBD1	CATGSGTGRYGYTF	TGTGCCACCGGATCCGGGACAGGAAGGTATGGCTACACCTTC
once	TRBV13	TRBJ2-3	TRBD2	CASSAGLAGGTDTQYF	TGTGCCAGCAGCGCAGGACTAGCGGGGGGCACAGATACGCAGTATTTT
medium-sized	TRBV10-3	TRBJ2-3	TRBD2	CAISEGLAGSTDTQYF	TGTGCCATCAGTGAGGGACTAGCGGGGAGCACAGATACGCAGTATTTT
medium-sized	TRBV5-6	TRBJ1-6	.	CASSYRDGGSSYNSPLHF	TGTGCCAGCAGCTATCGGGACGGAGGAAGCTCCTATAATTCACCCCTCCACTTT
few	TRBV7-9	TRBJ1-1	.	CASSTQGASNTEAFF	TGTGCCAGCAGTACCCAGGGCGCCTCAAACACTGAAGCTTTCTTT
medium-sized	TRBV24-1	TRBJ2-5	.	CATSEAETQYF	TGTGCCACCAGTGAGGCAGAGACCCAGTACTTC
few	TRBV7-7	TRBJ2-5	TRBD1	CASNGQGETQYF	TGTGCTAGCAACGGACAGGGGGAGACCCAGTACTTC
.	TRBV7-2	TRBJ1-5	.	CASSLAPQGRYQPQHF	TGTGCCAGCAGCTTAGCGCCGCAGGGGAGATATCAGCCCCAGCATTTT
medium-sized	TRBV29-1	TRBJ1-1	.	CSVETRDKGLNREAFF	TGCAGCGTTGAAACGAGGGATAAGGGTCTGAACAGGGAGGCTTTCTTT
.	TRBV7-2	TRBJ1-5	TRBD1	CASSLAYFDGTGRVGNQPQHF	TGTGCCAGCAGCTTAGCGTATTTTGACGGGACAGGGAGGGTTGGCAATCAGCCCCAGCATTTT
once	TRBV15	TRBJ2-1	TRBD2	CATSREGRAGGPNYEQFF	TGTGCCACCAGCAGAGAGGGTCGCGCGGGAGGGCCTAACTATGAGCAGTTCTTC
medium-sized	TRBV20-1	TRBJ2-1	TRBD2	CSGGGPTYNEQFF	TGCAGCGGGGGGGGGCCCACCTACAATGAGCAGTTCTTC
few	TRBV28	TRBJ2-6	.	CASSLQGTGANVLTF	TGTGCCAGCAGTTTGCAGGGGACTGGGGCCAACGTCCTGACTTTC
.	TRBV7-9	TRBJ2-5	TRBD1	CASSLAGQIQETQYF	TGTGCCAGCAGCTTAGCGGGACAGATCCAAGAGACCCAGTACTTC
medium-sized	TRBV12-3/TRBV12-4	TRBJ2-7	.	CASSLMGYDEQYF	TGTGCCAGCAGTTTAATGGGGTACGACGAGCAGTACTTC
medium-sized	TRBV13	TRBJ2-1	.	CASSFHPYNEQFF	TGTGCCAGCAGCTTTCACCCCTACAATGAGCAGTTCTTC
few	TRBV2	TRBJ1-1	.	CASKPGTDHTEAFF	TGTGCCAGCAAGCCGGGGACGGACCACACTGAAGCTTTCTTT
.	TRBV5-1	TRBJ1-5	TRBD1	CASSPTGVSNQPQHF	TGCGCCAGCAGCCCGACAGGGGTAAGCAATCAGCCCCAGCATTTT
medium-sized	TRBV6-1	TRBJ2-7	TRBD2	CASWTGGPSYEQYF	TGTGCCAGCTGGACGGGAGGGCCCTCCTACGAGCAGTACTTC
medium-sized	TRBV12-3/TRBV12-4	TRBJ2-2	.	CASSLGFGELFF	TGTGCCAGCAGTTTGGGTTTCGGGGAGCTGTTTTTT
medium-sized	TRBV19	TRBJ2-3	.	CASSSGQADTQYF	TGTGCCAGTAGTTCGGGGCAAGCAGATACGCAGTATTTT
.	TRBV6-5	TRBJ1-1	.	CASSYFTGGGTEDFF	TGTGCCAGCAGTTACTTTACAGGAGGAGGCACTGAAGATTTCTTT
few	TRBV10-3	TRBJ1-1	TRBD1	CAISERLGTADEAFF	TGTGCCATCAGTGAGCGACTCGGGACAGCAGATGAAGCTTTCTTT
.	TRBV5-4	TRBJ2-5	TRBD2	CASRSGTSGTQYF	TGTGCCAGCAGGTCCGGGACTAGCGGGACCCAGTACTTC
.	TRBV12-3/TRBV12-4	TRBJ2-1	TRBD2	CASRPGLPRSGGDYNEQFF	TGTGCCAGCAGGCCGGGACTGCCTCGAAGTGGGGGGGATTACAATGAGCAGTTCTTC
medium-sized	TRBV27	TRBJ1-2	TRBD1	CASTRQGGSYGYTF	TGTGCCAGCACCCGACAGGGTGGTAGCTATGGCTACACCTTC
.	TRBV7-2	TRBJ2-1	.	CSSTPRQGWSNEQFF	TGTTCCAGCACCCCCCGGCAGGGTTGGTCCAATGAGCAGTTCTTC
medium-sized	TRBV11-1	TRBJ1-1	.	CASSLTATLLRGEAFF	TGTGCCAGCAGCTTAACGGCGACGCTTTTGCGGGGGGAAGCTTTCTTT